This T cell receptor (beta chain) derives from a study of blood T cell repertoires in COVID-19 (dated by TCRdb to 2018 to 2020). At the level of the whole study: Collaborator samples came from the United States, Italy and Spain and covered acute and convalescent phases of COVID-19. The prospective study material was composed of cDNA or gDNA derived from T cells, B-cell-depleted T cells, or PBMCs. The dataset comprised deeply sampled blood TCRbeta repertoires from subjects exposed to, actively infected with, or recovered from COVID-19. The repertoires were released in a freely available public database intended as a resource for research on the immune response to SARS-CoV-2. The samples were drawn from two sources: the first 160 participants of the ongoing ImmuneRACE study, and 1,200 or so subjects contributed by 6 global collaborators. Nearly every sample came with metadata listing a de-identified subject ID, COVID-19 status, age in years and sex. Where HLA class I and class II types were available, the types were taken from metadata supplied by the sample provider, not from assay-based typing. Results the study describes overall, beyond this receptor: The quantity of clinical and demographic metadata differed by source and by participant and was supplied without curation.

About this clone: Its antigen is currently not known. No clone much larger than this one lies a single base away; base qualities are absent.

TCRbeta CDR3 regions were amplified from genomic DNA by means of the immunoSEQ Assay, a bias-controlled multiplex PCR. Per the original workflow: The number of nucleated cells in each sample was estimated from the amplification of reference gene primers within the assay. To quantify the absolute abundance of each unique TCRbeta CDR3 rearrangement, sequence reads were collapsed and filtered. For each sample, productive Simpson clonality was calculated as the square root of Simpson's diversity index over productive rearrangements. This immuneACCESS table, as held by TCRdb, lists in-frame sequences with V and J called but not all clones. Of the missing ones, under half trace to an unresolved V gene in checked studies; the others have no known cause. The DNA was the basis for D and trimming; V, J and clone size are from that table. In all, the sample holds around 100,000 clones, and 65% to 80% of those were seen once. The ten largest account for under 25% of the sample.

The CDR3 starts with the cysteine, ends with the phenylalanine, and has 11 residues. Only the CDR3 portion is preserved as DNA: 33 bases, with reading frame beginning at the first base. Cut back by 5 bases and 2 bases, the V and J ends lie 3 bases apart. In the germline V gene, CDR1 corresponds to SGHTA and CDR2 to FQGNSA. Each collaborating institution followed its own protocols to collect whole blood in K2EDTA tubes. For TCRbeta analysis, collaborators shipped samples in one of three forms: frozen whole blood, isolated PBMCs, or DNA extracted from either of those sample types. The chain is encoded by TRBV7-2 joined to TRBJ2-5, with no reliable assignment of the D segment. Sequencing was carried out using peripheral blood. The sequence derives from a man in his 70s with active or convalescent COVID-19. The DNA sequence is as follows: TGTGCCAGCAGCGAGCAAGAGACCCAGTACTTC. The translation is CASSEQETQYF.